This T cell receptor (beta chain) is from a study of neoadjuvant anti-PD-1 for oral cavity cancer. Turning to the study itself: Nivolumab at 3 mg/kg was mostly given biweekly, three to four doses, pre-surgery.

Assay used: immunoSEQ multiplex PCR; TCRdb lists only in-frame clones, some missing. The sample yields over 1,300 clones, roughly 50% seen once. This clone has a handful of counts. Its antigen is still unknown. The study, taken as a whole, reports: Higher pretreatment blood Treg/Th17 ratios correlated with higher pretreatment blood and lower post-treatment tumor TCRbeta clonality. Larger post-treatment preexisting tumor clones tracked with greater tumor shrinkage.

Germline V gene lookup returns CDR1 WSHSY and CDR2 SAAADI. Between the trimmed V and J ends, which lost 8 bases and 0 bases, there was a span of 8 bases. CDR3 length: 12 residues. Stated time point: after neoadjuvant nivolumab, at surgical resection. Patients had HPV-negative, locally advanced oral cavity squamous cell carcinoma. The origin of this receptor is a person between 40 and 85 years old with oral cavity squamous cell carcinoma. This chain uses TRBV10-2 with TRBJ2-7; D gene uncertain. The input for sequencing was tumor tissue, taken after nivolumab (anti-PD-1) treatment. CDR3: CASSDNSYEQYF. In DNA form, the CDR3 reads TGCGCCAGCTCTGACAACTCCTACGAGCAGTACTTC.